This T cell receptor beta chain was identified in a study of blood T cell repertoires in COVID-19. In the study's own analysis: How many nucleated cells were present was estimated from reference gene primer amplification. Sequencing used immunoSEQ multiplex PCR; TCRdb keeps in-frame clones, though not all of them. V and J calls and clone size come straight from that table; D and trimming were deduced from the DNA. The sample includes roughly 430,000 clones, approximately 91% of them seen just once. Self-reported history from a screening survey and questionnaire set each donor's cohort. What was sequenced was PBMCs or T cells enriched from blood (not recorded which). The receptor was isolated from a woman aged 18 to 35 who had been exposed to COVID-19.

The CDR3 spells CASRKQGRSYEQYF. The CDR3 coding sequence is TGTGCCAGCAGGAAACAGGGGAGGTCCTACGAGCAGTACTTC. The chain couples TRBV6-5 to TRBJ2-7, with a weak D call TRBD1 (7 bases). V gave up 6 bases and J gave up 1 base, with 13 bases separating them. The length of the CDR3 is 14 residues. In germline, CDR1 is MNHEY, CDR2 SVGAGI.